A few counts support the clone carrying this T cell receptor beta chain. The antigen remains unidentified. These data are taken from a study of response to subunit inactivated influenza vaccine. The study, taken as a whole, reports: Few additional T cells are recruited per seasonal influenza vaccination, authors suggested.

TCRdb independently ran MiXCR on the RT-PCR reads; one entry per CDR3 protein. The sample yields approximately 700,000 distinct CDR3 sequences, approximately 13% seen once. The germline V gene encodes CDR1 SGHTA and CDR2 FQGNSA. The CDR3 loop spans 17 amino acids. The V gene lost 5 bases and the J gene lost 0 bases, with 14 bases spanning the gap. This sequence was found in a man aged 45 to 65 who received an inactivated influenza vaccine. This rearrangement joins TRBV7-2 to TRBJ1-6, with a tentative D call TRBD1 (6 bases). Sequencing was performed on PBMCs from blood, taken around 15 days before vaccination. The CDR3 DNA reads TGTGCCAGCAGCCTAGGACAGCCGAGCTCCTATAATTCACCCCTCCACTTT. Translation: CASSLGQPSSYNSPLHF. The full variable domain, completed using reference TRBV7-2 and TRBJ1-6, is GAGVSQSPSNKVTEKGKDVELRCDPISGHTALYWYRQSLGQGLEFLIYFQGNSAPDKSGLPSDRFSAERTGGSVSTLTIQRTQQEDSAVYLCASSLGQPSSYNSPLHFGNGTRLTVT.